This TCR beta chain derives from a study of T cells in Graves' hyperthyroidism and ophthalmopathy. The CDR3 regions of TCR beta were amplified from RNA transcripts. Using the HTBI primer set, a first-round RT-PCR was run on the TCR CDR3. In TCRdb, the multiplex PCR reads were re-called with MiXCR into one record per CDR3 protein. The repertoire consists of about 660,000 distinct CDR3 sequences, with nearly 45% occurring once and the leading ten covering 7% to 7.5%. At least ten counts were recorded for this clonotype. Its antigen is still unknown. Exclusion of patients followed from uncontrolled infection, other autoimmune disease, pregnancy or lactation. The CDR3 spans 14 residues. Looked up from germline, CDR1 is KGHDR and CDR2 is SFDVKD. Trimming stripped 3 bases from V and 7 bases from J, with 12 bases between. Study-level findings and limits: Among clonotypes expanded in thyroid above 0.001, most were also found in blood. A 13 V-J model separated ophthalmopathy from stable hyperthyroidism. For ophthalmopathy, model prediction preceded onset by a median about 6.2 months.

The sequenced sample consisted of peripheral blood or thyroid tissue (not recorded which). The clonotype originates from an adult man with Graves' disease, either hyperthyroidism or ophthalmopathy (not recorded which). V is TRBV24-1 and J is TRBJ1-5, with D perhaps matching TRBD1 (6 bases). CDR3 sequence reads: CATSDTDRSQPQHF. The CDR3 DNA sequence: TGTGCCACCAGTGATACGGACAGAAGCCAGCCCCAGCATTTT.